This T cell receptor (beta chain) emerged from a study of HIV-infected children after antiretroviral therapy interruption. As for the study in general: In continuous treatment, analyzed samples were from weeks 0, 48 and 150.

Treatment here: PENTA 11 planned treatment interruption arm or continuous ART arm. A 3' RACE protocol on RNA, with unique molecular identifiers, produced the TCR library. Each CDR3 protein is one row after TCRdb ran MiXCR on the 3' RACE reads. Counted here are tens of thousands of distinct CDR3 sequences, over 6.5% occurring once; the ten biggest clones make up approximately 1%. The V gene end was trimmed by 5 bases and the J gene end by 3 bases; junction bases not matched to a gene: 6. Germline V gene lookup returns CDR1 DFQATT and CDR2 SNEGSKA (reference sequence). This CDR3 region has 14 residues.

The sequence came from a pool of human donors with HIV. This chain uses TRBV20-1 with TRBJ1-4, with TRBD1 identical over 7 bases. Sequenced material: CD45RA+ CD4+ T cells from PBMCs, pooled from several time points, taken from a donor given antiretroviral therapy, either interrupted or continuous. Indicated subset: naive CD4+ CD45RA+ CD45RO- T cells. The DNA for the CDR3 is TGCAGTGCTGTAAGGGGGCTCGCTAATGAAAAACTGTTTTTT. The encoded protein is CSAVRGLANEKLFF.